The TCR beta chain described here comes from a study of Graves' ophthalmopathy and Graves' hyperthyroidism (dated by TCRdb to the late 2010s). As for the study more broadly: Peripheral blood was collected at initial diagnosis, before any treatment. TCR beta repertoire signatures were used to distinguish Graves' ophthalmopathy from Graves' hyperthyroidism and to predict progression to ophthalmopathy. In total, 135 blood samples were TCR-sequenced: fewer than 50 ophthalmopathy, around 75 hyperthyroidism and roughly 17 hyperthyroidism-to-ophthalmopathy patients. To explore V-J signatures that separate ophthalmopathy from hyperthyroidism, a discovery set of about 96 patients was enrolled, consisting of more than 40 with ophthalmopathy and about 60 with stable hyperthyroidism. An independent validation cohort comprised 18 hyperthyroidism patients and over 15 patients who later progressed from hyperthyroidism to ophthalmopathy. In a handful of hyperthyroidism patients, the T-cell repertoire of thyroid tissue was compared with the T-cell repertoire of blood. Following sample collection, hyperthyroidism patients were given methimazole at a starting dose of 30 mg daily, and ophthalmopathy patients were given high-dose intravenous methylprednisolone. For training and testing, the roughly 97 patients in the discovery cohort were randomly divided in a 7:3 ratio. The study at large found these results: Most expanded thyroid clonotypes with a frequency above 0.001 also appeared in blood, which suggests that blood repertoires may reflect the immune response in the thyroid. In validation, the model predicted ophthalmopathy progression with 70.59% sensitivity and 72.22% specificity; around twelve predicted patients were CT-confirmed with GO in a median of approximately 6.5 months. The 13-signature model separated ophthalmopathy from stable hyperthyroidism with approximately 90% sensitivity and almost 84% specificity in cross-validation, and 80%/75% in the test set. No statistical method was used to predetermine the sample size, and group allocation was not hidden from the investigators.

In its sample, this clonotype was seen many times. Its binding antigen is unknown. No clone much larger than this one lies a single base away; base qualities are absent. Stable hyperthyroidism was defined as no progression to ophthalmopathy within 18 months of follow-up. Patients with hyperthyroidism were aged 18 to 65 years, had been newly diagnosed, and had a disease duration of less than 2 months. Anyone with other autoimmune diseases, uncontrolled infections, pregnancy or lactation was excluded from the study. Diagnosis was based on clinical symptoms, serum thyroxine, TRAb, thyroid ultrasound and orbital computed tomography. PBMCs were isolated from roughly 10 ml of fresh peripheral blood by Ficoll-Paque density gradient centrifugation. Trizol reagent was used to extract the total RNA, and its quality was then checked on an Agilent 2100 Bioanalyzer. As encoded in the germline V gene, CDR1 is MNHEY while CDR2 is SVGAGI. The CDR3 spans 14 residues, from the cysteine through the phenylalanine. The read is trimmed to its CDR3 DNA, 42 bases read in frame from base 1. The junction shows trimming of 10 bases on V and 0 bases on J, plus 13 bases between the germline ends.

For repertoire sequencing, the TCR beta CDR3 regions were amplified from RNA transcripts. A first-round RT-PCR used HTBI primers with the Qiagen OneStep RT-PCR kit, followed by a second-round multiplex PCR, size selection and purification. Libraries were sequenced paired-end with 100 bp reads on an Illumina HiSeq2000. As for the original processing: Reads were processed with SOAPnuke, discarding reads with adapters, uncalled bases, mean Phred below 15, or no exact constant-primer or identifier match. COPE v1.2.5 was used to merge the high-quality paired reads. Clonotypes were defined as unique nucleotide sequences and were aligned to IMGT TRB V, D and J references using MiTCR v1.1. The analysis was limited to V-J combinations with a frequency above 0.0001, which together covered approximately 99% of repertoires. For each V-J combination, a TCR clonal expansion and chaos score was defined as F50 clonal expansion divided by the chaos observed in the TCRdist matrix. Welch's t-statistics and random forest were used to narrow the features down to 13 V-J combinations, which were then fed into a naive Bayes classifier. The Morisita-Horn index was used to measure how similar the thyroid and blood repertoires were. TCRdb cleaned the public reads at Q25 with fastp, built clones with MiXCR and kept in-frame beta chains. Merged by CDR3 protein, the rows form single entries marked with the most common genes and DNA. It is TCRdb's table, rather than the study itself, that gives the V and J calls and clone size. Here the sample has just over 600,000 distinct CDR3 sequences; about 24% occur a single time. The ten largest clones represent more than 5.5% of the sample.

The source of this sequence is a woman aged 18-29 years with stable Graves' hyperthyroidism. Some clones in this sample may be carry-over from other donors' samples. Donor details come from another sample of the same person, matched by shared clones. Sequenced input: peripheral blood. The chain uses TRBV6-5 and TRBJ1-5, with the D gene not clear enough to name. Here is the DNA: TGTGCCACCACTACGGGAAATAGCAATCAGCCCCAGCATTTT. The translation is CATTTGNSNQPQHF.